This entry lists 29 T cell receptor beta chains sequenced from one sample in a study of OX40 agonist ivuxolimab in advanced cancers. Only in-frame clones appear in the TCRdb table, and some are missing; sequencing was by immunoSEQ multiplex PCR. The sample has 50,000 to 65,000 clones, around 86% seen once. The sample was CD4+ or CD8+ T cells sorted from blood, taken in a trial of the OX40 agonist ivuxolimab. These receptors all stem from an adult with an advanced solid tumor such as melanoma, head and neck, liver or kidney cancer.

The CDR3 spells CASSEAGLAGVGDNEQFF. The CDR3 DNA reads as TGTGCCAGCAGCGAGGCGGGACTAGCGGGAGTCGGCGACAATGAGCAGTTCTTC. V usage is TRBV9 and J usage is TRBJ2-1; 14 nucleotides agree with TRBD2. The germline CDR1 and CDR2 sequences are SGDLS and YYNGEE. V shed 3 bases, J shed 5 bases, and the junction held 10 bases outside the gene matches. This CDR3 contains 18 residues.

V gene TRBV2 combines with J gene TRBJ2-7, with 10 bases aligning to TRBD1. The CDR3 sequence is 17 residues long. J lost 4 bases, V lost 6 bases, and 15 bases had no gene match. Germline CDR1 is SNHLY and CDR2 is FYNNEI. CDR3 in amino acids: CASSAVDRGTYGYEQYF. The CDR3 DNA reads TGTGCCAGCAGCGCGGTGGACAGGGGGACCTACGGTTACGAGCAGTACTTC.

This chain links TRBV25-1 with TRBJ1-4, with D unresolved. The CDR3 is 14 residues long. Germline V lookup: CDR1 MGHDK, CDR2 SYGVNS. Deletions cut 5 bases from V and 5 bases from J, with 12 bases between. CDR3 sequence: CASSSGHENEKLFF. DNA of the CDR3: TGTGCCAGCAGTTCCGGGCACGAGAATGAAAAACTGTTTTTT. Based on the CDR3 plus reference TRBV25-1 and TRBJ1-4, the full variable domain is EADIYQTPRYLVIGTGKKITLECSQTMGHDKMYWYQQDPGMELHLIHYSYGVNSTEKGDLSSESTVSRIRTEHFPLTLESARPSHTSQYLCASSSGHENEKLFFGSGTQLSVL.

Of note for this clone: At one boundary the junction diverges from the germline segment, which might be a read error. V is TRBV9 and J is TRBJ2-5; either TRBD1 or TRBD2 may supply D (5 bases each). The germline V gene has CDR1 SGDLS and CDR2 YYNGEE. This CDR3 spans 15 amino acids. The CDR3 DNA reads as TGCGCCTGGGGTCCATGTGGGGACCGCCAAGAGACCCAGTACTTC. Its protein is CAWGPCGDRQETQYF. Variable domain in full (rest from reference TRBV9 and TRBJ2-5): DSGVTQTPKHLITATGQRVTLRCSPRSGDLSVYWYQQSLDQGLQFLIQYYNGEERAKGNILERFSAQQFPDLHSELNLSSLELGDSALYFCAWGPCGDRQETQYFGPGTRLLVL.

This chain links TRBV11-2 with TRBJ2-3, with D uncertain. The CDR3 has 14 residues. Germline CDR1 SGHAT, CDR2 FQNNGV. With 0 bases removed from V and 3 bases from J, the gap between germline ends came to 7 bases. This CDR3 is CASSLDRETDTQYF. DNA for the CDR3: TGTGCCAGCAGCTTAGATCGAGAAACAGATACGCAGTATTTT.

The CDR3 nucleotides read TGTGCCAGCAGGACCGGGACCGGGACATCAGATACGCAGTATTTT. Translated, it gives CASRTGTGTSDTQYF. The chain is built from TRBV28 and TRBJ2-3; D is perhaps TRBD1 (6 bases). V lost 6 bases and J lost 4, with 17 bases in between. The CDR3 is 15 residues long. Germline CDR1 reads MDHEN; CDR2 reads SYDVKM.

The chain uses TRBV9 and TRBJ1-1; 7 nucleotides line up with TRBD1. Germline lookup yields CDR1 SGDLS and CDR2 YYNGEE. V lost 0 bases and J lost 0; bases outside the gene matches: 2. This CDR3 region has 15 residues. The DNA of the CDR3 is TGTGCCAGCAGCGTAGGTACAGGGGTGAACACTGAAGCTTTCTTT. Translation: CASSVGTGVNTEAFF.

V usage is TRBV6-1 and J usage is TRBJ2-3, with 9 bases lining up with TRBD2. This CDR3 contains 19 residues. Germline V gene sequence: CDR1 MNHNS, CDR2 SASEGT. Germline trimming cut 0 bases from V and 2 bases from J; bases unmatched to any gene: 12. This CDR3 reads CASSEALRGGRGITDTQYF. CDR3 bases: TGTGCCAGCAGTGAAGCGCTTCGCGGCGGGAGGGGAATCACAGATACGCAGTATTTT.

This clone occurred a few times. J is TRBJ1-2 and V is TRBV19; tentatively, D is TRBD1 (6 bases). The germline CDR1 and CDR2 sequences are LNHDA and SQIVND (reference sequence). V was shortened by 3 bases and J by 10 bases, with 15 bases between the two germline ends. There are 13 residues in the CDR3. CDR3 region: CASSIRGALAYTF. The CDR3 nucleotides are TGTGCCAGTAGTATTCGGGGGGCCCTGGCCTACACCTTC.

The rearrangement links TRBV5-4 to TRBJ1-2; 7 nucleotides align to TRBD1. From germline, CDR1 is SGHNT and CDR2 YYREEE (reference sequence). The CDR3 is 13 amino acids. The V gene end was trimmed by 0 bases and the J gene end by 8 bases; junction bases not matched to a gene: 4. CDR3 protein: CASSLDTGVGYTF. The DNA of the CDR3 is TGTGCCAGCAGCTTGGATACAGGGGTGGGCTACACCTTC.

The V call is TRBV19, the J call TRBJ2-5; 9 bases agree with TRBD2. The CDR3 has 14 residues. Germline V lookup: CDR1 LNHDA, CDR2 SQIVND (reference sequence). V was clipped by 7 bases and J by 5 bases; unmatched bases: 8. CDR3 DNA sequence: TGTGCCAGTAAGGTAGCGGGAGTGGGGGAGACCCAGTACTTC. Protein: CASKVAGVGETQYF.

The rearrangement joins TRBV6-1 to TRBJ1-2, with TRBD1 matching 7 bases. This CDR3 spans 16 amino acids. The ends lost 0 bases at V and 0 bases at J; junction bases unmatched: 4. The germline V gene has CDR1 MNHNS and CDR2 SASEGT. The CDR3 coding sequence is TGTGCCAGCAGTGAAGCAGGGGGGACAGCTAACTATGGCTACACCTTC. Amino acid sequence: CASSEAGGTANYGYTF.

The chain employs TRBV28 and TRBJ2-7; TRBD1 matches 7 bases. The germline CDR1 and CDR2 sequences are MDHEN and SYDVKM. Trimming cost V 6 bases and J 0 bases; bases outside gene matches: 8. The CDR3 covers 15 residues. The CDR3 DNA reads as TGTGCCAGCAGCCACGTTTGGGACAGCTCCTACGAGCAGTACTTC. This encodes CASSHVWDSSYEQYF.

The chain couples TRBV6-1 to TRBJ1-5; D is possibly TRBD1 (5 bases). The CDR3 spans 14 residues. Germline CDR1 reads MNHNS; CDR2 reads SASEGT. Trimming shortened V by 3 bases and J by 4 bases, and 10 bases separated the two germline ends. CDR3 sequence: CASSDLGPNQPQHF. The CDR3 coding sequence is TGTGCCAGCAGTGATTTGGGACCGAATCAGCCCCAGCATTTT.

The chain is built from TRBV6-4 and TRBJ2-3; 8 bases map to TRBD1. The CDR3 extends over 15 amino acids. Per the germline V gene, CDR1 is MRHNA and CDR2 is SNTAGT. V gave up 3 bases and J gave up 5 bases; unmatched junction bases: 7. For the CDR3, the DNA is TGTGCCAGCAGTGAGGGGACAGGAGGAGTAGATACGCAGTATTTT. This gives the protein CASSEGTGGVDTQYF.

V is TRBV9 and J is TRBJ1-5; tentative D call: TRBD1 (5 bases). Per the germline V gene, CDR1 is SGDLS and CDR2 is YYNGEE. The CDR3 contains 15 residues. Trimming removed 4 bases at V and 1 base at J, with 12 bases between. Written as DNA, the CDR3 is TGTGCCAGCAGCCGGGGCCCTGGGAGCAATCAGCCCCAGCATTTT. Its protein product is CASSRGPGSNQPQHF.

The DNA of the CDR3 is TGCGCCAGCAGCCCCGGGACTTTTGACACCGGGGAGCTGTTTTTT. Translation: CASSPGTFDTGELFF. This chain joins TRBV5-1 and TRBJ2-2; maybe TRBD2 (6 bases). Germline values: CDR1 SGHRS, CDR2 YFSETQ. V was cut by 4 bases and J by 3 bases, with 13 bases left in between. This CDR3 contains 15 residues.

The chain links TRBV2 to TRBJ2-5, with TRBD1 matching 7 bases. Germline CDR1 reads SNHLY; CDR2 reads FYNNEI. J lost 2 bases, V lost 7 bases, and 10 bases had no gene match. This CDR3 is built from 15 residues. In DNA, the CDR3 is TGTGCCAGCAATCCCTTCGGGACAGCTCAAGAGACCCAGTACTTC. The encoded protein is CASNPFGTAQETQYF.

The V call is TRBV18, the J call TRBJ2-7; a weak D match, TRBD1 (6 bases). Trimming stripped 6 bases from V and 0 bases from J, with 21 bases between. CDR1 and CDR2 (germline): KGHSH, LQKENI. CDR3 length: 17 residues. CDR3: CASSLRDTSGYSYEQYF. The CDR3 DNA sequence: TGTGCCAGCTCTCTCCGGGACACTAGTGGCTACTCCTACGAGCAGTACTTC.

The CDR3 nucleotides are TGTGCCAGCAGTGACCCCAGGGACACCTACTCCTACGAGCAGTACTTC. Its translation: CASSDPRDTYSYEQYF. This chain links TRBV2 with TRBJ2-5; TRBD1 might be the D (6 bases). The tail of the sequence fits TRBJ2-7 better, so the J call may be wrong. There are 16 residues in the CDR3. Germline values: CDR1 SNHLY, CDR2 FYNNEI.

The chain combines TRBV7-2 with TRBJ1-1; D is unresolved. This CDR3 contains 15 residues. The V end lost 0 bases, the J end lost 1 base, and 9 bases lay between the germline ends. The germline V gene encodes CDR1 SGHTA and CDR2 FQGNSA. CDR3 amino acids: CASSLARAQNTEAFF. The CDR3, as DNA: TGTGCCAGCAGCTTAGCGAGGGCACAGAACACTGAAGCTTTCTTT.

CDR3 DNA sequence: TGTGCCAGTAGTACCGGACAGGGCGGCTATGGCTACACCTTC. This encodes CASSTGQGGYGYTF. V gene TRBV19 combines with J gene TRBJ1-2; 8 bases line up with TRBD1. J gave up 4 bases and V 4 bases, and 5 bases lay outside the gene matches. The CDR3 consists of 14 residues. In germline, CDR1 is LNHDA, CDR2 SQIVND (reference sequence).

The chain is built from TRBV11-3 and TRBJ2-7, with D possibly being TRBD1 or TRBD2 (7 bases each). Per the germline V gene, CDR1 is SGHNT and CDR2 is YENEEA. This CDR3 has 13 residues. V was clipped by 8 bases and J by 3 bases, with 14 bases between them. CDR3: CASGGQRGYEQYF. CDR3 nucleotide sequence: TGTGCCAGCGGGGGACAGCGGGGCTACGAGCAGTACTTC.

This clone turned up a few times. This sequence joins TRBV6-6 and TRBJ2-7; tentative D call: TRBD2 (5 bases). This CDR3 is 14 amino acids long. Trimming left V 3 bases short and J 3 bases short, with 12 bases between. Germline V gene data show CDR1 as MNHNY and CDR2 as SVGAGI (reference sequence). CDR3 sequence: CASSYASDFYEQYF. CDR3 nucleotide sequence: TGTGCCAGCAGTTATGCGTCGGACTTCTACGAGCAGTACTTC.

This rearrangement joins TRBV5-1 to TRBJ2-1, with D unclear. The V end was cut by 0 bases, the J end by 5 bases, with 18 bases between. The germline gives CDR1 SGHRS, CDR2 YFSETQ. The CDR3 runs to 17 residues. The CDR3 loop reads CASSLGFRQILNNEQFF. Here the CDR3 DNA reads TGCGCCAGCAGCTTGGGTTTCCGGCAAATACTGAACAATGAGCAGTTCTTC.

This chain connects TRBV5-1 to TRBJ2-3; 8 bases fit TRBD1. Germline assignment: CDR1 SGHRS and CDR2 YFSETQ. The CDR3 is 14 residues long. The V gene end was trimmed by 5 bases and the J gene end by 3 bases; junction bases not matched to a gene: 5. CDR3 region: CASRPGQGTDTQYF. CDR3 coding DNA: TGCGCCAGCAGGCCCGGACAGGGAACAGATACGCAGTATTTT. Together with reference TRBV5-1 and TRBJ2-3, the CDR3 gives the full variable domain: KAGVTQTPRYLIKTRGQQVTLSCSPISGHRSVSWYQQTPGQGLQFLFEYFSETQRNKGNFPGRFSGRQFSNSRSEMNVSTLELGDSALYLCASRPGQGTDTQYFGPGTRLTVL.

The chain is built from TRBV28 and TRBJ1-5, with D unclear. V lost 7 bases, J lost 4 bases, and 11 bases lay in between. The CDR3 consists of 13 residues. CDR1 and CDR2 (germline): MDHEN, SYDVKM. The CDR3, as DNA: TGTGCCAGCACCGTGGGAAAAAATCAGCCCCAGCATTTT. Translated: CASTVGKNQPQHF.

The V call is TRBV11-2, the J call TRBJ1-5; possibly TRBD1 for D (5 bases). CDR1 is SGHAT, CDR2 FQNNGV, per germline. Between the trimmed V and J ends, which lost 3 bases and 3 bases, there was a span of 18 bases. CDR3 length: 17 residues. In DNA, the CDR3 is TGTGCCAGCAGCTTGGGTCGATTCTCAGGGTTCAATCAGCCCCAGCATTTT. The encoded protein is CASSLGRFSGFNQPQHF.

The chain is built from TRBV9 and TRBJ1-2; unclear D gene. Per the germline V gene, CDR1 is SGDLS and CDR2 is YYNGEE. The CDR3 has 13 residues. Trimming left V 0 bases short and J 8 bases short, with 11 bases between. The DNA for the CDR3 is TGTGCCAGCAGCGTAGGCACTCTCGGCGGCTACACCTTC. Translation gives CASSVGTLGGYTF.